Here is one T cell receptor (beta chain) with its context. This CDR3 is built from 14 residues. Trimming took 1 base from V and 5 from J; bases not matched to a gene: 3. Germline V gives CDR1 SGHNT, CDR2 YYREEE (reference sequence). This specimen belongs to a study of blood T cell repertoires in COVID-19. Overall study context: There were acute and convalescent COVID-19 samples, and they came from the United States, Italy and Spain. PBMCs, B-cell-depleted T cells, or T cells were the source of the cDNA or gDNA that made up the material.

Per the authors' pipeline: Counts of nucleated cells, estimated from reference gene primer amplification, were obtained. Libraries were prepared by immunoSEQ multiplex PCR; TCRdb keeps only in-frame clonotypes and omits some of them. V, J and clone size are those of that table, while D and trimming were read from the DNA. Of approximately 49,000 clones in the sample, roughly 84% were seen once. This receptor was taken from a man aged 45-65 years with acute or convalescent COVID-19. This rearrangement joins TRBV5-4 to TRBJ2-5; 9 positions agree with TRBD2. Sequenced sample: peripheral blood. The CDR3 sequence is CASSLRLAGETQYF. The CDR3 DNA reads as TGTGCCAGCAGCTTGAGGCTAGCGGGGGAGACCCAGTACTTC.